This T cell receptor beta chain derives from a study of cytomegalovirus exposure and HLA in healthy donors. Whole-study results and caveats: In a later analysis, CMV-associated beta chains were mostly HLA-associated, it appeared. Many donors carried some public TCRs, although rarity characterized most TCR sequences.

The CDR3 sequence is 16 residues long. V lost 7 bases to trimming and J lost 0 bases, with 19 bases between them. Germline CDR1 is MNHNY and CDR2 is SVGAGI (reference sequence). The PCR contained 60 Vbeta and 13 Jbeta primers. Only in-frame clones appear in the TCRdb table, and some are missing; sequencing was by immunoSEQ multiplex PCR. The table has 90,000 to 120,000 clones, over 75% seen once; the top ten hold around 2.1%. To note about this clone: Its specificity is unknown.

Donors likely had unrecorded immune exposures despite being nominally healthy when sampled. V gene TRBV6-6 combines with J gene TRBJ2-7; D is perhaps TRBD2 (6 bases). Material: PBMCs. The source is a young man in good health and CMV-seronegative. The CDR3 DNA is TGTGCCAGCATCTACCAGGGCGGGGCCGCCTCCTACGAGCAGTACTTC. It encodes CASIYQGGAASYEQYF.